This T cell receptor (beta chain) was identified in a study of blood T cell repertoires in COVID-19. Whole-study context: Researchers got acute and convalescent COVID-19 samples from the United States, Italy and Spain.

Germline CDR1 reads SGHRS; CDR2 reads YFSETQ. CDR3 length: 14 residues. The V gene lost 0 bases and the J gene lost 4 bases, with 10 bases spanning the gap. Authors' data handling: Amplification from reference gene primers served as the basis for estimated nucleated cell counts. The method was immunoSEQ multiplex PCR; TCRdb's version includes in-frame clones alone and lacks a portion of them. That table furnishes V, J and clone size, whereas the DNA furnished D and trimming. The sample lists approximately 92,000 clones; about 82% were seen once. This clone was seen just once. Input material: peripheral blood. The sequence was obtained from a woman aged 60-70 years in a cohort sampled during active or convalescent COVID-19. This chain links TRBV5-1 with TRBJ1-1; no firm D call. CDR3 in amino acids: CASSLGGPATEAFF. In nucleotides, the CDR3 is TGCGCCAGCAGCTTGGGAGGTCCGGCCACTGAAGCTTTCTTT.